This TCR beta chain was identified in a study of blood T cell repertoires in COVID-19. Study-level background: The cDNA or gDNA used as material had been derived from T cells, B-cell-depleted T cells, or PBMCs.

Libraries were prepared by immunoSEQ multiplex PCR; TCRdb keeps only in-frame clonotypes and omits some of them. This sample has some 150,000 clones; 87% occur once, and the top ten carry 30% to 45%. Germline values: CDR1 SGHVS, CDR2 FNYEAQ. The CDR3 extends over 17 amino acids. After removal of 1 base from V and 0 bases from J, the junction contained 6 bases not matched to a gene. The material sequenced was peripheral blood. This chain connects TRBV7-6 to TRBJ2-4; 7 bases are a match to TRBD1. The origin of this receptor is a man in his fifties who had recovered from COVID-19. As DNA, the CDR3 is TGTGCCAGCAGCTTAGTACAGGGGTGGGGAGCCAAAAACATTCAGTACTTC. Translating gives CASSLVQGWGAKNIQYF.